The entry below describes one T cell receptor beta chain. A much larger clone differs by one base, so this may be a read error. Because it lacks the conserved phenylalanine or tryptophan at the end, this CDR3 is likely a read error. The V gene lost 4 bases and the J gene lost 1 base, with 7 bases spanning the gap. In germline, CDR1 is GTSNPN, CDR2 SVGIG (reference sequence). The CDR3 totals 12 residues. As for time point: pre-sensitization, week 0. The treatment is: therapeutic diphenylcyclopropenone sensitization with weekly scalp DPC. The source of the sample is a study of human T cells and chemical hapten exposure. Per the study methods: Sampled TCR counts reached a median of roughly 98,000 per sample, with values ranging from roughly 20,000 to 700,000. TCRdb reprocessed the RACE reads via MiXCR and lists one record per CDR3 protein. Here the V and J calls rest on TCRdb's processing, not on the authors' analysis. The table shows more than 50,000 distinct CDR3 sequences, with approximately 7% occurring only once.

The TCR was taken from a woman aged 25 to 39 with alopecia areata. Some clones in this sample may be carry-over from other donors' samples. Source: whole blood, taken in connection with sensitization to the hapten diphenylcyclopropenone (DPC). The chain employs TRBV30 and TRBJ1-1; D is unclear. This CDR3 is CAWTDRNTEAFL. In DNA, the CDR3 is TGTGCCTGGACGGACCGGAACACTGAAGCTTTCCTT.